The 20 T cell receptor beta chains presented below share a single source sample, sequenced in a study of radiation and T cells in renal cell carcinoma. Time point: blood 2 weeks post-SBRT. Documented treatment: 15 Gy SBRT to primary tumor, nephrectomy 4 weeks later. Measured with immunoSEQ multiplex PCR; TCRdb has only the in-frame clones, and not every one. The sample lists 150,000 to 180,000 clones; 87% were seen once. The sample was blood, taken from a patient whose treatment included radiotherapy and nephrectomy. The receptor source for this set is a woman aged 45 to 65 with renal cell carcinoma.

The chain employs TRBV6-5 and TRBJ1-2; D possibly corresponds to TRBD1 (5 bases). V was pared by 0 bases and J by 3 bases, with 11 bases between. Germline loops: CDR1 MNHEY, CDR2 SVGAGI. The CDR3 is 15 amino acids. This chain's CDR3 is CASSYSTQGYYGYTF. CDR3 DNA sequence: TGTGCCAGCAGTTACTCGACCCAGGGCTACTATGGCTACACCTTC.

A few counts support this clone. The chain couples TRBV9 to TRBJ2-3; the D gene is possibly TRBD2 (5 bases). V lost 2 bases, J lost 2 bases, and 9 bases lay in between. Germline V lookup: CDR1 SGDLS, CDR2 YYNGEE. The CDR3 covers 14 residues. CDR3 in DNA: TGTGCCAGCAGCGTTTCTGGACTCACAGATACGCAGTATTTT. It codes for CASSVSGLTDTQYF.

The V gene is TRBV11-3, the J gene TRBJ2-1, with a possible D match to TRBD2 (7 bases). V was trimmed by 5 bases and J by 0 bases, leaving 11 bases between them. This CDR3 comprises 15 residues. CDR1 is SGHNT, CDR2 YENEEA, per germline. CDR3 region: CASSPRGASYNEQFF. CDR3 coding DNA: TGTGCCAGCAGCCCTCGGGGGGCCTCCTACAATGAGCAGTTCTTC. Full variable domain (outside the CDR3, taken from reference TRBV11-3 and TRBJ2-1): EAGVVQSPRYKIIEKKQPVAFWCNPISGHNTLYWYLQNLGQGPELLIRYENEEAVDDSQLPKDRFSAERLKGVDSTLKIQPAELGDSAVYLCASSPRGASYNEQFFGPGTRLTVL.

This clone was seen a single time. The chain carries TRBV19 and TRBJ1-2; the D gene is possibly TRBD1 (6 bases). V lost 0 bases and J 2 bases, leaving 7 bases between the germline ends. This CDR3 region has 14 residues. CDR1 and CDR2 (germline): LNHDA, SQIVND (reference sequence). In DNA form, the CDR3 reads TGTGCCAGTAGTATAGACGGACAGAACTATGGCTACACCTTC. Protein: CASSIDGQNYGYTF.

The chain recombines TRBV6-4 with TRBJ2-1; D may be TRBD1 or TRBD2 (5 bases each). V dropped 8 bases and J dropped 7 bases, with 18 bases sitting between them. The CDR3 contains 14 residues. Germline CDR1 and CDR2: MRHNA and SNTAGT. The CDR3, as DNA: TGTGCCAGCCAACAGCAGGGAGATGGGAATGAGCAGTTCTTC. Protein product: CASQQQGDGNEQFF.

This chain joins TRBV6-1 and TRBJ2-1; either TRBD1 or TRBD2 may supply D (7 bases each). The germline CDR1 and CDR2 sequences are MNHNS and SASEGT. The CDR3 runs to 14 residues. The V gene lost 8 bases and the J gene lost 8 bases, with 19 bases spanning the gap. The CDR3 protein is CASWGSQGGDEQFF. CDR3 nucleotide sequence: TGTGCCAGCTGGGGAAGCCAGGGGGGGGATGAGCAGTTCTTC.

CDR3 sequence: CASRRGEGGTGEQYF. The CDR3 DNA is TGTGCCAGTAGGCGGGGGGAAGGGGGCACCGGGGAGCAGTACTTC. The chain couples TRBV19 to TRBJ2-7, with D possibly being TRBD2 (8 bases). Germline CDR1 LNHDA, CDR2 SQIVND (reference sequence). The CDR3 covers 15 residues. The V gene lost 6 bases and the J gene lost 7 bases, with 22 bases spanning the gap.

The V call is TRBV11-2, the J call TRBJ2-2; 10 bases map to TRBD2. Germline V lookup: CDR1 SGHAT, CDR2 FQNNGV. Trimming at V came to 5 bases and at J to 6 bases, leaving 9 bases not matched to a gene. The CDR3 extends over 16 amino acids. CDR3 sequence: CASSQNPSGGAGELFF. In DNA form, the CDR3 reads TGTGCCAGCAGCCAGAACCCTAGCGGGGGAGCCGGGGAGCTGTTTTTT.

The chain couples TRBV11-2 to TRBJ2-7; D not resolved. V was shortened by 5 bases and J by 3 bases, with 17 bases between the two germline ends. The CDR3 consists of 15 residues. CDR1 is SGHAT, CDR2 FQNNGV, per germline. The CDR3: CASSQQRRGSYEQYF. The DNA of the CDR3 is TGTGCCAGCAGCCAACAGAGAAGAGGTAGCTACGAGCAGTACTTC.

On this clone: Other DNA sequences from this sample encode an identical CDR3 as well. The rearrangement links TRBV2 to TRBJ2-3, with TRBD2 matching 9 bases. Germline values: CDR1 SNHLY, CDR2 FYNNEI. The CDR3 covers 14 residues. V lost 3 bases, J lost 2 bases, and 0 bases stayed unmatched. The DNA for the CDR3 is TGTGCCAGCAGTGAGGGACTAGCCACAGATACGCAGTATTTT. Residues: CASSEGLATDTQYF.

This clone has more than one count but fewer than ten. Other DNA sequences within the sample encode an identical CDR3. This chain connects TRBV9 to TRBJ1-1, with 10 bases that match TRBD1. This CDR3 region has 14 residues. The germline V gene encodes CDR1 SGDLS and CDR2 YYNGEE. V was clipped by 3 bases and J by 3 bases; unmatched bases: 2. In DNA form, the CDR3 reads TGTGCCAGCAGCGGCGGACAGGGGGACACTGAAGCTTTCTTT. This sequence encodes CASSGGQGDTEAFF.

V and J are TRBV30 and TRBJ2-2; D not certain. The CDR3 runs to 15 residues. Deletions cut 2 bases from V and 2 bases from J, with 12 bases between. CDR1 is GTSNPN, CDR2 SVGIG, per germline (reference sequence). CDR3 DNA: TGTGCCTGGAGTTTTAAGGGTATCAACACCGGGGAGCTGTTTTTT. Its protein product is CAWSFKGINTGELFF.

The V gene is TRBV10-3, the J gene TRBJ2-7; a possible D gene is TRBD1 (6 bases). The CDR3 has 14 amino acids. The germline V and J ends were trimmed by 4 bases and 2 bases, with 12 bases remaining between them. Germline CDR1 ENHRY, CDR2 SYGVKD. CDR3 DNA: TGTGCCATCAGTGCGGGACATATCCCCTACGAGCAGTACTTC. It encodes CAISAGHIPYEQYF.

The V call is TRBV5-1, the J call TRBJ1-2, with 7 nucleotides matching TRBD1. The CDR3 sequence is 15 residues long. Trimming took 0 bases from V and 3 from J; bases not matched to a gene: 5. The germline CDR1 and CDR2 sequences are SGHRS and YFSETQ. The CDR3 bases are TGCGCCAGCAGCTTGGAAGGACAGGTCGACTATGGCTACACCTTC. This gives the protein CASSLEGQVDYGYTF. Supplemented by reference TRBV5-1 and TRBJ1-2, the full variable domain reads KAGVTQTPRYLIKTRGQQVTLSCSPISGHRSVSWYQQTPGQGLQFLFEYFSETQRNKGNFPGRFSGRQFSNSRSEMNVSTLELGDSALYLCASSLEGQVDYGYTFGSGTRLTVV.

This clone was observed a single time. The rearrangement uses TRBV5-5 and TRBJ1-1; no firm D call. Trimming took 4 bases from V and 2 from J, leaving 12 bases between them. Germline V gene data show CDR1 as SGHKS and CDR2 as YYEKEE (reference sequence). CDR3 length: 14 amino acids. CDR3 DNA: TGTGCCAGCAGCCCTCTGACGGCTAACACTGAAGCTTTCTTT. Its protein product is CASSPLTANTEAFF.

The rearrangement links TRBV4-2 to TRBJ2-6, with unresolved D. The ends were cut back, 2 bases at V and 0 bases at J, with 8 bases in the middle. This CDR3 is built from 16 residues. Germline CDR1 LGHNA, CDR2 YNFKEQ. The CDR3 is CASSQLTISGANVLTF. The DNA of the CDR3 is TGTGCCAGCAGCCAACTAACGATCTCTGGGGCCAACGTCCTGACTTTC.

The CDR3 nucleotides are TGCGCCAGCAGCTTGGAAGCTAGCGGGGGTTGGGGCACCGGGGAGCTGTTTTTT. It specifies CASSLEASGGWGTGELFF. This sequence joins TRBV5-1 and TRBJ2-2, with 10 bases aligning to TRBD2. CDR1 and CDR2 from the germline V gene are SGHRS and YFSETQ. The CDR3 is 18 amino acids. V dropped 0 bases and J dropped 4; count of bases not matched to a gene: 9.

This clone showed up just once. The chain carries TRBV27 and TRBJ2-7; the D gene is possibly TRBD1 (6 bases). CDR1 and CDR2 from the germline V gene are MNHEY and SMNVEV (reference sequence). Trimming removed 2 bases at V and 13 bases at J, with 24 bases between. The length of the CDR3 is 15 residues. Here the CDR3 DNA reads TGTGCCAGCAGTTTAAGTGGGGGCCGCACAGTGGGCCAATACTTC. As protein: CASSLSGGRTVGQYF.

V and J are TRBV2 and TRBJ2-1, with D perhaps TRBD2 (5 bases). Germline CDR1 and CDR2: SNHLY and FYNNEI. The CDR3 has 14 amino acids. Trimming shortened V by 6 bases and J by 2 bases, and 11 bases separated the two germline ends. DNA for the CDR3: TGTGCCAGCAGGGACCCCGGGACCTACAATGAGCAGTTCTTC. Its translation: CASRDPGTYNEQFF.

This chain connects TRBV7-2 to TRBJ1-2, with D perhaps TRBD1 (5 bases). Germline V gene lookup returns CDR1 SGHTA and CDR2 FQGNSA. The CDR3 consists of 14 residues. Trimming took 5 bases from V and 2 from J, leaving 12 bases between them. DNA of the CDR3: TGTGCCAGCAGCCTGGACATTCGGAACTATGGCTACACCTTC. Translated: CASSLDIRNYGYTF.